The clone carrying this TCR beta chain was seen many times. Its antigen is undetermined. The junction does not match germline at one end; this may be a read error. MiXCR, applied by TCRdb to the 5' RACE reads, yields one record per CDR3 protein. The sample includes 700,000 to 850,000 distinct CDR3 sequences, 10% to 15% of them seen just once. The entry originates in a study of CD8 T cells in ankylosing spondylitis. Study-level points and caveats: A motif in TCR beta, a set of fewer than ten highly homologous variants, appeared characteristic of ankylosing spondylitis blood.

This CDR3 has 15 residues. Germline CDR1 is MDHEN and CDR2 is SYDVKM. The clonotype comes from a male donor with ankylosing spondylitis. The V and J genes are TRBV28 and TRBJ2-7, with 10 bases matching TRBD1. Material for sequencing was blood, either unsorted or a sorted T cell fraction (not recorded which). CDR3 in amino acids: CASSLSGTGAYEQYF. The CDR3 DNA follows: TGTGCCAGCAGCTTATCCGGGACAGGGGCCTACGAGCAGTACTTC. The full variable domain, with the rest looked up from reference TRBV28 and TRBJ2-7, is DVKVTQSSRYLVKRTGEKVFLECVQDMDHENMFWYRQDPGLGLRLIYFSYDVKMKEKGDIPEGYSVSREKKERFSLILESASTNQTSMYLCASSLSGTGAYEQYFGPGTRLTVT.